These T cell receptor beta chains were read from a single sample in a study of graft-versus-host responses after intestinal transplantation. Profiling relied on immunoSEQ multiplex PCR, and the TCRdb table lists in-frame clones only, not all of them. The table includes some 140,000 clones, approximately 94% detected once. Antigens of these TCRs are unknown. The specimen was unstimulated CD4+ T cells sorted from spleen or lymph node cells, collected before intestinal transplant. Source of these receptors: a human donor who received an intestinal transplant. CDR3s include the opening cysteine and the closing phenylalanine or tryptophan. A D gene is named only where the DNA matches it firmly. Clone size is stated in some rows and not others, as once, few, many or a class when expanded.

CDR3aa | CDR3nt | v_gene | d_gene | j_gene | abundance
CASSSELQGSSYNEQFF | TGTGCCAGCAGCTCTGAGTTACAGGGTTCCTCCTACAATGAGCAGTTCTTC | TRBV9 | - | TRBJ2-1 | -
CASSLGSGNQPQHF | TGCGCCAGCAGCTTAGGATCAGGGAACCAGCCCCAGCATTTT | TRBV5-1 | - | TRBJ1-5 | -
CASSSRQGRQPQHF | TGTGCCAGCAGCTCCAGACAGGGACGCCAGCCCCAGCATTTT | TRBV5-8 | TRBD1 | TRBJ1-5 | -
CASSSEALQGAIYKSYNEQFF | TGCGCCAGCAGCTCGGAAGCCCTACAGGGGGCGATTTATAAGTCCTACAATGAGCAGTTCTTC | TRBV5-1 | TRBD1 | TRBJ2-1 | -
CASSDHPFSGGAPNEQFF | TGCGCCAGCAGTGACCATCCATTCAGCGGGGGGGCCCCTAATGAGCAGTTCTTC | TRBV10-1 | TRBD2 | TRBJ2-1 | -
CATSRALNRGGYEQYF | TGTGCCACCAGCAGAGCCCTTAACAGGGGAGGGTACGAGCAGTACTTC | TRBV15 | - | TRBJ2-7 | -
CASSSLQGNTGELFF | TGTGCCAGCAGCTCACTACAAGGAAACACCGGGGAGCTGTTTTTT | TRBV6-5 | - | TRBJ2-2 | -
CAISLGDNSYEQYF | TGTGCCATCAGCCTCGGGGACAACTCCTACGAGCAGTACTTC | TRBV10-3 | - | TRBJ2-7 | few
CASSPGPGRTDTQYF | TGTGCCAGCAGTCCAGGGCCCGGTCGGACAGATACGCAGTATTTT | TRBV6-6 | - | TRBJ2-3 | -
CASSLAQGNGYTF | TGTGCCAGCAGCTTAGCACAGGGGAATGGCTACACCTTC | TRBV11-2 | TRBD1 | TRBJ1-2 | -
CASSLDRGRYNEQFF | TGTGCCAGCAGCCTCGACAGGGGGCGTTACAATGAGCAGTTCTTC | TRBV5-6 | TRBD1 | TRBJ2-1 | -
CASSVATESGQYF | TGTGCCAGCAGCGTAGCTACTGAATCCGGGCAGTACTTC | TRBV9 | - | TRBJ2-7 | -
CASETLRTNEQFF | TGTGCCAGCGAGACCCTAAGGACCAATGAGCAGTTCTTC | TRBV11-2 | - | TRBJ2-1 | -
CAWSVQGTGELFF | TGTGCCTGGAGTGTACAGGGTACCGGGGAGCTGTTTTTT | TRBV30 | - | TRBJ2-2 | -
CASSDGSNSPLHF | TGCGCCAGCAGTGATGGAAGTAATTCACCCCTCCACTTT | TRBV10-1 | - | TRBJ1-6 | once
CASRFRDSLTDTQYF | TGTGCCAGTAGGTTCCGGGACAGCCTAACAGATACGCAGTATTTT | TRBV19 | TRBD1 | TRBJ2-3 | -
CASSLDGYEQYF | TGTGCCAGCAGCCTCGACGGCTACGAGCAGTACTTC | TRBV6-6 | - | TRBJ2-7 | -
CASSYGQGSSEAFF | TGTGCCAGCAGTTATGGACAGGGGTCGTCTGAAGCTTTCTTT | TRBV6-5 | TRBD1 | TRBJ1-1 | -
CASSATPNRSPNSPLHF | TGTGCCAGCAGCGCAACACCAAACAGGTCCCCGAATTCACCCCTCCACTTT | TRBV11-1 | - | TRBJ1-6 | -
CASSPRGLSSYEQYF | TGTGCCAGCAGCCCCCGGGGCCTGAGCTCCTACGAGCAGTACTTC | TRBV9 | - | TRBJ2-7 | once
CAWSVGEQFF | TGTGCCTGGAGTGTTGGGGAGCAGTTCTTC | TRBV30 | - | TRBJ2-1 | -
CASSDPKTGGKGNEQFF | TGTGCCAGCAGCGACCCTAAGACAGGGGGCAAGGGCAATGAGCAGTTCTTC | TRBV9 | TRBD1 | TRBJ2-1 | -
CASSYSGESYEQYF | TGTGCCAGCAGTTACTCGGGGGAGTCCTACGAGCAGTACTTC | TRBV6-5 | - | TRBJ2-7 | -
CASSLEVGRTGELFF | TGTGCCAGCAGCTTAGAAGTAGGGAGGACCGGGGAGCTGTTTTTT | TRBV7-2 | - | TRBJ2-2 | -
CASSLATGQGVGYEQYF | TGCGCCAGCAGCTTGGCAACTGGGCAGGGGGTCGGGTACGAGCAGTACTTC | TRBV5-1 | TRBD1 | TRBJ2-7 | -
CASSLELAGGDEQFF | TGTGCCAGCAGCTTAGAATTAGCGGGGGGGGATGAGCAGTTCTTC | TRBV7-2 | TRBD2 | TRBJ2-1 | -
CASSFENRIGYTF | TGTGCCAGCAGTTTCGAAAATCGAATCGGCTACACCTTC | TRBV11-3 | - | TRBJ1-2 | -
CASSGERLSSGNTIYF | TGTGCCAGCAGCGGGGAGAGGCTGAGCTCTGGAAACACCATATATTTT | TRBV5-6 | - | TRBJ1-3 | -
CASSFASYQSYEQYF | TGTGCCAGCAGCTTCGCTAGCTACCAATCCTACGAGCAGTACTTC | TRBV11-2 | - | TRBJ2-7 | once
CASSGTGGNQPQHF | TGTGCCAGTAGTGGGACAGGGGGGAATCAGCCCCAGCATTTT | TRBV19 | TRBD1 | TRBJ1-5 | -
CASSRTGVNTEAFF | TGTGCCAGCAGTCGGACAGGGGTGAACACTGAAGCTTTCTTT | TRBV11-2 | TRBD1 | TRBJ1-1 | -
CASSLDLALSSYNEQFF | TGTGCCAGCAGCTTAGATCTGGCCTTGAGCTCCTACAATGAGCAGTTCTTC | TRBV11-2 | - | TRBJ2-1 | -
CASSRGTGAQETQYF | TGTGCCAGCAGCCGAGGGACAGGGGCACAAGAGACCCAGTACTTC | TRBV11-3 | TRBD1 | TRBJ2-5 | -